The clone carrying this T cell receptor (beta chain) was detected only once. The antigen is undetermined. The sample belongs to a study of cytomegalovirus exposure and HLA in healthy donors. With 0 bases clipped from V and 4 bases from J, the junction kept 11 bases outside the gene matches. Germline CDR1 is LGHNA and CDR2 is YSLEER. This CDR3 is built from 17 residues. Primers: 60 Vbeta forward and 13 Jbeta reverse. Only in-frame clones appear in the TCRdb table, and some are missing; sequencing was by immunoSEQ multiplex PCR. The table records 150,000 to 200,000 clones, roughly 70% of them present only once. Study-wide points: There were some V segments, including TRBV6-2 and TRBV6-3, excluded as indistinguishable.

This TCR came from a woman in her 30s in good health and CMV-seronegative. The chain combines TRBV4-3 with TRBJ2-7; 8 bases are shared with TRBD2. Input material: PBMCs. The DNA of the CDR3 is TGCGCCAGCAGCCAAGACGGGACTAGTGAACCCTCTTACGAGCAGTACTTC. It is translated as CASSQDGTSEPSYEQYF.